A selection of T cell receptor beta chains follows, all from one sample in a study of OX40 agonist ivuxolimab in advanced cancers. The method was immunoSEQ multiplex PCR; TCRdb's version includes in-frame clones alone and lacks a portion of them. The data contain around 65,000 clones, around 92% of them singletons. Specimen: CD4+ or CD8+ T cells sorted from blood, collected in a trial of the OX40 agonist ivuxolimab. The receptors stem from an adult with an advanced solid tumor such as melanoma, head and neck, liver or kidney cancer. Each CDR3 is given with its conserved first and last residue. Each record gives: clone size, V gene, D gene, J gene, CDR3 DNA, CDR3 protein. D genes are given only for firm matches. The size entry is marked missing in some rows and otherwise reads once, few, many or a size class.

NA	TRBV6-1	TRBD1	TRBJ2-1	TGTGCCAGCAGTGAATTCGGGGACAGGGGATACAATGAGCAGTTCTTC	CASSEFGDRGYNEQFF
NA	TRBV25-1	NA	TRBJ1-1	TGTGCCAGCGCCCAAGGCGTCAACACTGAAGCTTTCTTT	CASAQGVNTEAFF
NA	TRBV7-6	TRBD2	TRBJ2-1	TGTGCCAGCAGCTTAGAAGCGGGAGCGGGGGGTTTTTACAATGAGCAGTTCTTC	CASSLEAGAGGFYNEQFF
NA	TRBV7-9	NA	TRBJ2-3	TGTGCCAGCAGCTTACCAGGGGTTGATACGCAGTATTTT	CASSLPGVDTQYF
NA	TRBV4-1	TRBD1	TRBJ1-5	TGCGCCAGCAGCCCGACAGGGGTTGGCAATCAGCCCCAGCATTTT	CASSPTGVGNQPQHF
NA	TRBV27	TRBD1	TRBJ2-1	TGTGCCAGCAGTTTTACAGGGGTGGGCAATGAGCAGTTCTTC	CASSFTGVGNEQFF
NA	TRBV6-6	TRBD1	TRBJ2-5	TGTGCCAGCAGTTTAGGACAGGGGGCCCAGTACTTC	CASSLGQGAQYF
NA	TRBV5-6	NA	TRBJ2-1	TGTGCCAGCAGCTTGGGGCTTGCTACAGGTCCCTACAATGAGCAGTTCTTC	CASSLGLATGPYNEQFF
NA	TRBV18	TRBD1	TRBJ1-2	TGTGCCAGCTCCCCGGACAGGGACGGCTACACCTTC	CASSPDRDGYTF
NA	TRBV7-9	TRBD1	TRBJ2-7	TGTGCCAGCACCCATGGGACAGTCTACGAGCAGTACTTC	CASTHGTVYEQYF
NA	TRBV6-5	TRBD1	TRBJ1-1	TGTGCCAGCAGTTTCGACAGGGTGGGGAACACTGAAGCTTTCTTT	CASSFDRVGNTEAFF
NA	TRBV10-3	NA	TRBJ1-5	TGTGCCATCAGTAGAACAGGGAGGGATAGCAATCAGCCCCAGCATTTT	CAISRTGRDSNQPQHF
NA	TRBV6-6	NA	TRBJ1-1	TGTGCCAGCAGCTTCGGACTGACTGAAGCTTTCTTT	CASSFGLTEAFF
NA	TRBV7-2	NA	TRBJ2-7	TGTGCCAGCAGCTCTAGCTGGTACGAGCAGTACTTC	CASSSSWYEQYF
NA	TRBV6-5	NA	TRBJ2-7	TGTGCCAGCAGCCTGGCTAAAGGGTACGAGCAGTACTTC	CASSLAKGYEQYF
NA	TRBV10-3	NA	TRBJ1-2	TGTGCCATCAGTGAGTCGTATGGGGGGGACGACTATGGCTACACCTTC	CAISESYGGDDYGYTF
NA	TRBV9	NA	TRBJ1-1	TGTGCCAGCAGCAGCTCAGGGGCCGACACTGAAGCTTTCTTT	CASSSSGADTEAFF
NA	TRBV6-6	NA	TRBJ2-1	TGTGCCAGCAGCGAAGGGACTTACAATGAGCAGTTCTTC	CASSEGTYNEQFF
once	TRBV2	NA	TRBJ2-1	TGTGCCAGCAGTGGCTACTACAATGAGCAGTTCTTC	CASSGYYNEQFF
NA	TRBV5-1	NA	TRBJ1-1	TGCGCCAGCAGCTTGGCAGGGTTTCCGGACACTGAAGCTTTCTTT	CASSLAGFPDTEAFF
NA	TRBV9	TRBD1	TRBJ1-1	TGTGCCAGCAGCGTAGGGGCAGGGGGGTATGAAGCTTTCTTT	CASSVGAGGYEAFF
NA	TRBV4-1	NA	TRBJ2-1	TGCGCCAGCAGCCAAGATCCCCCTGGACATGAGCAGTTCTTC	CASSQDPPGHEQFF
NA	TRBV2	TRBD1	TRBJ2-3	TGTGCCAGCAGCATCGGGACAGCTGCTGGGGAGATGACAGATACGCAGTATTTT	CASSIGTAAGEMTDTQYF
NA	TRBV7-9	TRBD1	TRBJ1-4	TGTGCCAGCAGCCGTCCCGGGACAGGGGATGAAAAACTGTTTTTT	CASSRPGTGDEKLFF
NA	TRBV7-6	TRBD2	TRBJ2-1	TGTGCCAGCAGCCTAGCGGGGGGGCCCGGGAATGAGCAGTTCTTC	CASSLAGGPGNEQFF
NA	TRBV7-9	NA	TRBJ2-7	TGTGCCAGCAGCCCCTTAGGGGGGCTCTACGAGCAGTACTTC	CASSPLGGLYEQYF
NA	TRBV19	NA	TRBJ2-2	TGTGCCACCGCGTGGACCGGGAACACCGGGGAGCTGTTTTTT	CATAWTGNTGELFF
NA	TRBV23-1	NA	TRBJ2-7	TGCGCCAGCAGTCAATCCCCCCCCATCCGATCCGAGCAGTACTTC	CASSQSPPIRSEQYF
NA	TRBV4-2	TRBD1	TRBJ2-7	TGTGCCAGCAGCCAAGCCCGGGACAGCTCCTACGAGCAGTACTTC	CASSQARDSSYEQYF
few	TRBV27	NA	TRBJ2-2	TGTGCCAGCAAACTGCTGGCCGGGGAGCTGTTTTTT	CASKLLAGELFF
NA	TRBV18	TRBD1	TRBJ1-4	TGTGCCAGCTCACCACTTCGGGACAGGAGGCTTGGGGATGAAAAACTGTTTTTT	CASSPLRDRRLGDEKLFF
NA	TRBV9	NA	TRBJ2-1	TGTGCCAGCAGCCAGCGGTCCAATGAGCAGTTCTTC	CASSQRSNEQFF
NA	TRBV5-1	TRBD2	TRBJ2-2	TGCGCCAGCAGCTTAAACTTGGCGGGGGGCGCGAACACCGGGGAGCTGTTTTTT	CASSLNLAGGANTGELFF
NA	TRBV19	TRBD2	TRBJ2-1	TGTGCCAGTAGTATCGGGACTAGCGGGAGTGATGAGCAGTTCTTC	CASSIGTSGSDEQFF
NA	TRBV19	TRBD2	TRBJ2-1	TGTGCCAGTAGGGAGAATGGACTAGCGGACTACAATGAGCAGTTCTTC	CASRENGLADYNEQFF
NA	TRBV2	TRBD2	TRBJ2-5	TGTGCCAGCACCCCGAGGAGCGGGGGGTGGGAGACCCAGTACTTC	CASTPRSGGWETQYF
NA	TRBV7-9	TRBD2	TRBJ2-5	TGTGCCAGCAGCTTAGCGCCGGGACTAGCGGGAGAGCAGTACTTC	CASSLAPGLAGEQYF
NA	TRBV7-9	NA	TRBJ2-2	TGTGCCAGCGATCAGGGTTGGGACACCGGGGAGCTGTTTTTT	CASDQGWDTGELFF
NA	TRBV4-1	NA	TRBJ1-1	TGCGCCAGCAGCCAAGATTGGGAGAACACTGAAGCTTTCTTT	CASSQDWENTEAFF
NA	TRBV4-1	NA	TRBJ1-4	TGCGCCAGCAGCCCCTTTGCCGGGGCTAATGAAAAACTGTTTTTT	CASSPFAGANEKLFF
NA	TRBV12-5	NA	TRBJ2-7	TGTGCTAGTGGTTTGGTAGGTGGCGAGCACTCCTACGAGCAGTACTTC	CASGLVGGEHSYEQYF
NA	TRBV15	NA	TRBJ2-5	TGTGCCACCAGCACCCTCAGGGGGGGCCAAGAGACCCAGTACTTC	CATSTLRGGQETQYF
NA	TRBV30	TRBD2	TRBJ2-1	TGTGCCTGGAAGACTAGCGGAGCGTACAATGAGCAGTTCTTC	CAWKTSGAYNEQFF
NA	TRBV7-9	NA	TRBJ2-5	TGTGCCAGCAGCTTGGCGTATCAAGAGACCCAGTACTTC	CASSLAYQETQYF
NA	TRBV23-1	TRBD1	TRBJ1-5	TGCGCCAGCAGTCAAGGGTACAGGGGGCAAGGGCAGCCCCAGCATTTT	CASSQGYRGQGQPQHF
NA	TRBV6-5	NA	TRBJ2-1	TGTGCCAGCACCCCCGGAGGCAGCTCCTACAATGAGCAGTTCTTC	CASTPGGSSYNEQFF
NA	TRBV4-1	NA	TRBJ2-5	TGCGCCAGCAGCCAAGCAATAGGGGAGACCCAGTACTTC	CASSQAIGETQYF
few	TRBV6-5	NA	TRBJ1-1	TGTGCCAGCAGTACCCCACCGAACACTGAAGCTTTCTTT	CASSTPPNTEAFF
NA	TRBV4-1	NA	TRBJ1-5	TGCGCCAGCAGCCAAGTGGGCCAGCCCCAGCATTTT	CASSQVGQPQHF
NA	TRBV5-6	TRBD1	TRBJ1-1	TGTGCCAGCAGCTTTGGGACAGACACTGAAGCTTTCTTT	CASSFGTDTEAFF